This record concerns one TCR beta chain sequence. Its antigen is not known. Expressed TCRB transcripts were sequenced because the isolated RNA had all been reverse transcribed beforehand. Produced via immunoSEQ multiplex PCR; TCRdb's table is partial and in-frame only. The profile covers about 620,000 clones, with 15% to 18% appearing a single time and approximately 0.087% taken by the ten largest. This specimen belongs to a study of beta chain features in type 1 diabetes. Overall study results and limits: Shorter templates may be favored by PCR, equally so in patients and controls.

V lost 3 bases and J 2 bases, leaving 14 bases between the germline ends. Germline V gene data show CDR1 as SGDLS and CDR2 as YYNGEE. This CDR3 is built from 15 residues. All sorted populations exceeded 95% purity. Sequencing used naive CD4+ T cells from blood. The chain uses TRBV9 and TRBJ2-5, with D possibly being TRBD1 (6 bases). The sequence was collected from a man younger than 30 in good health. The CDR3 coding sequence is TGTGCCAGCAGCGGTACAGGGCTCCGGCAAGAGACCCAGTACTTC. It specifies CASSGTGLRQETQYF.